The 8 T cell receptor beta chains presented below share a single source sample, sequenced in a study of cytomegalovirus exposure and HLA in healthy donors. PCR used 60 Vbeta primers and 13 Jbeta primers. The repertoire was sequenced with immunoSEQ multiplex PCR; TCRdb's copy has only in-frame clones and lacks some. This sample's table has 50,000 or so clones. The material sequenced was PBMCs. The receptors here all came from a woman aged 60-75 years in good health and CMV-seropositive.

V and J are TRBV4-1 and TRBJ2-1; tentative D call: TRBD2 (6 bases). The ends were cut back, 4 bases at V and 5 bases at J, with 12 bases in the middle. Germline-derived CDR1 and CDR2 are MGHRA and YSYEKL. The CDR3 is 14 amino acids. The CDR3 region is CASSLFRENNEQFF. The CDR3 DNA follows: TGCGCCAGCAGCCTCTTCCGGGAGAACAATGAGCAGTTCTTC.

A remark on this clone: The same CDR3 can be traced to other DNA sequences in this sample. The CDR3 DNA reads as TGCGCCAGCAGCCCTAGCGGTGCGGGGAACGAGCAGTTCTTC. Its translation is CASSPSGAGNEQFF. J is TRBJ2-1 and V is TRBV5-1, with 7 bases that match TRBD2. Looked up from germline, CDR1 is SGHRS and CDR2 is YFSETQ. The CDR3 loop spans 14 amino acids. The junction had 11 bases not matched to a gene; V was cut back by 4 bases and J by 10 bases. Drawing the rest from reference TRBV5-1 and TRBJ2-1, the complete variable domain is KAGVTQTPRYLIKTRGQQVTLSCSPISGHRSVSWYQQTPGQGLQFLFEYFSETQRNKGNFPGRFSGRQFSNSRSEMNVSTLELGDSALYLCASSPSGAGNEQFFGPGTRLTVL.

The chain links TRBV28 to TRBJ1-6; no clear D. V lost 3 bases and J 0 bases, leaving 12 bases between the germline ends. This CDR3 is 17 amino acids long. CDR1 and CDR2 (germline): MDHEN, SYDVKM. The CDR3 reads CASSLVMGSSYNSPLHF. The CDR3 coding sequence is TGTGCCAGCAGTTTGGTCATGGGGAGCTCCTATAATTCACCCCTCCACTTT.

The chain couples TRBV5-1 to TRBJ1-1; D uncertain. Trimming took 3 bases from V and 3 from J, leaving 12 bases between them. The V gene's germline CDR1 is SGHRS and CDR2 YFSETQ. This CDR3 region has 14 residues. The CDR3 DNA is TGCGCCAGCAGCTCTGACTCGGGGTACACTGAAGCTTTCTTT. It is translated as CASSSDSGYTEAFF.

The J gene is TRBJ2-5, the V gene TRBV6-1; 7 bases align to TRBD2. This CDR3 comprises 15 residues. J was trimmed by 2 bases and V by 8 bases; bases with no gene match: 11. Germline V gene data show CDR1 as MNHNS and CDR2 as SASEGT. The chain's CDR3 is CASVAGPLKQETQYF. CDR3 in DNA: TGTGCCAGCGTAGCGGGCCCCCTCAAGCAAGAGACCCAGTACTTC.

The chain couples TRBV7-9 to TRBJ1-4; TRBD1 agrees at 7 bases. Germline loops: CDR1 SEHNR, CDR2 FQNEAQ (reference sequence). CDR3 size: 14 residues. Germline trimming cut 5 bases from V and 7 bases from J; bases unmatched to any gene: 7. The DNA of the CDR3 is TGTGCCAGCAGCCAGACAGGGACGGGTGAAAAACTGTTTTTT. Its protein product is CASSQTGTGEKLFF.

The rearrangement joins TRBV18 to TRBJ1-5; no reliable D call. Per germline, CDR1 KGHSH and CDR2 LQKENI. This CDR3 contains 15 residues. Between the trimmed V and J ends, which lost 2 bases and 3 bases, there was a span of 11 bases. CDR3 in DNA: TGTGCCAGCTCACCATATCAGGCCAACAATCAGCCCCAGCATTTT. The encoded protein is CASSPYQANNQPQHF.

The rearrangement uses TRBV5-6 and TRBJ1-1; D is perhaps TRBD1 (6 bases). From germline, CDR1 is SGHDT and CDR2 YYEEEE. The CDR3 consists of 11 residues. Trimming shortened V by 4 bases and J by 8 bases, and 9 bases separated the two germline ends. The CDR3 DNA is TGTGCCAGCAGCAGACAGGCCGAAGCTTTCTTT. Its translation: CASSRQAEAFF.